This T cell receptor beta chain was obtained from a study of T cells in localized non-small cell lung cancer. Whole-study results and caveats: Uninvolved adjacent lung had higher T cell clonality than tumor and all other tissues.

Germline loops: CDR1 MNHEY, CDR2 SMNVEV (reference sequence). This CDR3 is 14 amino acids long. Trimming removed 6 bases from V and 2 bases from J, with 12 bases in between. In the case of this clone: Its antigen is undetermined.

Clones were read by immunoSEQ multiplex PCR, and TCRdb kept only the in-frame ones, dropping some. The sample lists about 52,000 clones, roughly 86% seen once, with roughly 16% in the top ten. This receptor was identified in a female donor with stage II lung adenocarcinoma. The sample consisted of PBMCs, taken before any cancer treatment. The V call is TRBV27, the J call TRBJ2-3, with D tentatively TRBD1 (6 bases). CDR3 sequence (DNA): TGTGCCAGCAGGGGGGCGAGGAACACAGATACGCAGTATTTT. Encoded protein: CASRGARNTDTQYF.